This is a list of T cell receptor beta chains from one sample in a study of OX40 agonist ivuxolimab in advanced cancers. Profiling relied on immunoSEQ multiplex PCR, and the TCRdb table lists in-frame clones only, not all of them. The profile covers about 24,000 clones, with around 83% appearing a single time and under 20% taken by the ten largest. Sequencing used CD4+ or CD8+ T cells sorted from blood, obtained in a trial of the OX40 agonist ivuxolimab. Receptor source: an adult with an advanced solid tumor such as melanoma, head and neck, liver or kidney cancer. Both conserved end residues are part of each CDR3. A D gene is named only where the DNA matches it firmly. A clone size is listed for some rows: how often the clone was seen (once, few, many), or a class if it is expanded.

D gene,J gene,V gene,clone size,CDR3 DNA,CDR3 protein
TRBD1,TRBJ2-2,TRBV18,once,TGTGCCAGCTCACCACCGATAGGGACAGGGCTCACCGGGGAGCTGTTTTTT,CASSPPIGTGLTGELFF
TRBD2,TRBJ2-3,TRBV7-9,-,TGTGCCAGCAGCTTGGGCGGGGGGGCGACAGATACGCAGTATTTT,CASSLGGGATDTQYF
-,TRBJ2-3,TRBV6-5,-,TGTGCCAGCAGTCGAGGGACGAGTGGAGGAGATACGCAGTATTTT,CASSRGTSGGDTQYF
-,TRBJ2-1,TRBV5-6,few,TGTGCCAGCAGCTTCATCGGCGGCCAATACAATGAGCAGTTCTTC,CASSFIGGQYNEQFF
TRBD2,TRBJ2-3,TRBV19,few,TGTGCCAGTAGTATAGTCTGGGGCGGGAGGGCCGCAGATACGCAGTATTTT,CASSIVWGGRAADTQYF
-,TRBJ1-4,TRBV6-1,once,TGTGCCAGCAGTGAAAGGGGCGGCGCAACTAATGAAAAACTGTTTTTT,CASSERGGATNEKLFF
-,TRBJ2-1,TRBV5-4,few,TGTGCCAGCAGCTTGGAGAGCGGGTCCTACAATGAGCAGTTCTTC,CASSLESGSYNEQFF
-,TRBJ2-3,TRBV4-1,once,TGCGCCAGCAGCCCAGGTGGGAGCGGGACAAGCACAGATACGCAGTATTTT,CASSPGGSGTSTDTQYF
-,TRBJ1-1,TRBV27,-,TGTGCCAGCAGTTTATCCGGCCCCCGGGCTGAAGCTTTCTTT,CASSLSGPRAEAFF
TRBD2,TRBJ2-1,TRBV7-7,-,TGTGCTAGCAGCCATGGGTCTAGCGGGGGGACTAGTGAGCAGTTCTTC,CASSHGSSGGTSEQFF
-,TRBJ1-5,TRBV27,-,TGTGCCAGCAGTTGGGACCGAGAGCAATCAGCCCCAGCATTT,CASSWDREQSAPAF
-,TRBJ2-7,TRBV19,-,TGTGCCAGTACCCCCGGGCCATCGTACGTGAACGAGCAGTACTTC,CASTPGPSYVNEQYF
-,TRBJ2-1,TRBV21-1,-,TGTGCCAGCAGCAAAGCGAGCGGGAGCTCCTACAATGAGCAGTTCTTC,CASSKASGSSYNEQFF
-,TRBJ2-2,TRBV6-6,-,TGTGCCAGCAGTCACTCCCCTTTGGATAACACCGGGGAGCTGTTTTTT,CASSHSPLDNTGELFF
-,TRBJ2-5,TRBV5-1,-,TGCGCCAGCAGCTTGGAGACGGAGACCCAGTACTTC,CASSLETETQYF
TRBD2,TRBJ2-1,TRBV19,-,TGTGCCACCGGGGGGACCTTAAAACAGTTCTTC,CATGGTLKQFF
-,TRBJ2-2,TRBV5-6,-,TGTGCCAGCAGCTTGGTCCAGCGCGGCACCGGGGAGCTGTTTTTT,CASSLVQRGTGELFF
TRBD2,TRBJ2-7,TRBV10-2,-,TGCGCCAGCACCTCGCGGACTAGCGGGACGACTGGGGGTAGCGAGCAGTACTTC,CASTSRTSGTTGGSEQYF
-,TRBJ2-1,TRBV6-1,few,TGTGCCAGCAGTTGGGCGTCCAATGAGCAGTTCTTC,CASSWASNEQFF
-,TRBJ1-2,TRBV28,-,TGTGCCAGCAGTTGGGGGGAAAACTATGGCTACACCTTC,CASSWGENYGYTF
TRBD1,TRBJ1-1,TRBV9,-,TGTGCCAGCAGCGATCAAGGGGGCGCCGGAACTGAAGCTTTCTTT,CASSDQGGAGTEAFF
-,TRBJ1-4,TRBV6-6,-,TGTGCCAGCAACAACAGGGAAAATGAAAAACTGTTTTTT,CASNNRENEKLFF
-,TRBJ2-1,TRBV9,-,TGTGCCAGCAGCGTAGAAAGGCAACCCTACAATGAGCAGTTCTTC,CASSVERQPYNEQFF
TRBD2,TRBJ2-1,TRBV6-6,-,TGTGCCAGCAGTTACCGAGCGGGGGGCAATGAGCAGTTCTTC,CASSYRAGGNEQFF
-,TRBJ2-7,TRBV7-6,once,TGTGCCAGCAGCTGGTCTCGAAGCGGTCTCTCCTACGAGCAGTACTTC,CASSWSRSGLSYEQYF
-,TRBJ2-3,TRBV5-5,-,TGTGCCAGCAGCTTAACCCTCGGGGGGCGGACCACAGATACGCAGTATTTT,CASSLTLGGRTTDTQYF
-,TRBJ2-7,TRBV11-2,-,TGTGCCAGCAGCTTAGAGGCCGAGCAGTACTTC,CASSLEAEQYF
TRBD2,TRBJ2-1,TRBV9,once,TGTGCCAGCAGCGTAGTGGGTAGCGGGTACGTTGAGCAGTTCTTC,CASSVVGSGYVEQFF
TRBD1,TRBJ2-7,TRBV25-1,-,TGTGCCAGCAGCCCCTCCAACAGGGGGCTCTACGAGCAGTACTTC,CASSPSNRGLYEQYF
TRBD2,TRBJ2-5,TRBV2,-,TGTGCCAGCAGTGAGGGGGGGACGCCCCAAGAGACCCAGTACTTC,CASSEGGTPQETQYF
-,TRBJ2-3,TRBV5-1,-,TGCGCCAGCAGCTTGGCTAGCGGCACAGATACGCAGTATTTT,CASSLASGTDTQYF
-,TRBJ1-5,TRBV21-1,few,TGTGCCAGCAGCAAAAGGGAGGGGCATCACACTCAGCCCCAGCATTTT,CASSKREGHHTQPQHF
-,TRBJ2-7,TRBV9,-,TGTGCCAGCAGCGCCCCCGACACGACCCACACCTACGAGCAGTACTTC,CASSAPDTTHTYEQYF
TRBD1,TRBJ1-4,TRBV5-1,-,TGCGCCAGCAGCAGCGATACAGAGACCCCAGGGGGAAAACTGTTTTTT,CASSSDTETPGGKLFF
TRBD2,TRBJ2-5,TRBV5-1,few,TGCGCCAGCAGCTTTTCCCCCGTCCAGCGGGGGGGCGAGACCCAGTACTTC,CASSFSPVQRGGETQYF
TRBD2,TRBJ2-7,TRBV4-2,-,TGTGCCAGCAGCCAAGAGGCGGGAGACGGGTACGAGCAGTACTTC,CASSQEAGDGYEQYF
-,TRBJ1-3,TRBV6-5,once,TGTGCCAGCAGTCTGAACCTCACTCCGGGGAACACCATATATTTT,CASSLNLTPGNTIYF
-,TRBJ2-1,TRBV5-1,-,TGCGCCAGCAGCCAGGGACTTGGCAATGAGCAGTTCTTC,CASSQGLGNEQFF
-,TRBJ1-4,TRBV5-8,-,TGTGCCAGCAGCTTGGCCGTCCGAGGGGAAAAACTGTTTTTT,CASSLAVRGEKLFF
TRBD1,TRBJ2-1,TRBV7-3,-,TGTGCCAGCAGCTTATCCCGGGACAGCTACAATGAGCAGTTCTTC,CASSLSRDSYNEQFF
TRBD1,TRBJ1-4,TRBV4-3,-,TGCGCCAGCAGCCAAGATGAAGGGGGCACTAATGAAAAACTGTTTTTT,CASSQDEGGTNEKLFF
-,TRBJ2-2,TRBV25-1,once,TGTGCCAGCAGTGAACATCATGGGACCGGGGAGCTGTTTTTT,CASSEHHGTGELFF
-,TRBJ1-3,TRBV6-6,few,TGTGCCAGCAGCCTCGTGGGGCTTGGAAACACCATATATTTT,CASSLVGLGNTIYF